Listed below are T cell receptor beta chains from one sample, sequenced in a study of control samples from healthy donors and cancer patients. Measured with immunoSEQ multiplex PCR; TCRdb has only the in-frame clones, and not every one. The sample comprises 75,000 to 90,000 clones, over 75% of which are singletons, and 7.2% rests with the top ten. The sequencing input was blood. Receptors originate from a man aged 50 to 60 in good health. Each CDR3 is given with its conserved first and last residue. The D gene is left open where the match is weak. The size of a clone is reported for some rows only, either as once, few or many, or as a class for expanded clones.

clone size	CDR3 length	V gene	D gene	J gene	CDR3 DNA	CDR3 protein
.	15	TRBV5-8	TRBD1	TRBJ1-6	TGTGCCAGCAGCTTGGGGGCAGGGGGGAATTCACCCCTCCACTTT	CASSLGAGGNSPLHF
.	13	TRBV3-1/TRBV3-2	.	TRBJ1-5	TGTGCCAGCAGCCAAGATACGAGTCAGCCCCAGCATTTT	CASSQDTSQPQHF
.	14	TRBV18	TRBD1	TRBJ1-4	TGTGCCAGCTCACCACGGGACAGGGGCGAAAAACTGTTTTTT	CASSPRDRGEKLFF
.	18	TRBV7-6	TRBD2	TRBJ2-3	TGTGCCAGCAGCTTAGGGAATGGACTAGCGGGGGGGAGAGATACGCAGTATTTT	CASSLGNGLAGGRDTQYF
.	13	TRBV27	.	TRBJ2-7	TGTGCCAGCAGTCTAGACAGGTCCTACGAGCAGTACTTC	CASSLDRSYEQYF
.	17	TRBV7-9	.	TRBJ2-1	TGTGCCAGCAGCTCCTTCTTAGCGACCAGCTCCTACAATGAGCAGTTCTTC	CASSSFLATSSYNEQFF
.	12	TRBV19	TRBD2	TRBJ2-7	TGTGCCTCCGGGGGGGTTTCCTACGAGCAGTACTTC	CASGGVSYEQYF
.	15	TRBV4-3	.	TRBJ2-7	TGCGCCAGCAGCCAAGCGCGAAACGGGGCCTACGAGCAGTACTTC	CASSQARNGAYEQYF
few	13	TRBV2	.	TRBJ1-1	TGTGCCAGCATCTATCAGCAGAACACTGAAGCTTTCTTT	CASIYQQNTEAFF
few	15	TRBV10-3	.	TRBJ1-2	TGTGCCATCAGTGAGTCGATAGTGACGTCGGGTGGCTACACCTTC	CAISESIVTSGGYTF
.	16	TRBV19	.	TRBJ1-2	TGTGCCAGTAGTAGGTCCGGGAGCCAGTTCGTCTATGGCTACACCTTC	CASSRSGSQFVYGYTF
.	14	TRBV4-2	.	TRBJ1-2	TGTGCCAGCAGCCAAGTTACTGGGGCGCATGGCTACACCTTC	CASSQVTGAHGYTF
.	14	TRBV10-3	TRBD1	TRBJ2-3	TGTGCCACCTCACAGGGGAGCGGAACAGATACGCAGTATTTT	CATSQGSGTDTQYF
.	12	TRBV27	.	TRBJ2-7	TGTGCCAGCAGTTTTGGGGGGTACGAGCAGTACTTC	CASSFGGYEQYF
.	15	TRBV4-3	.	TRBJ1-4	TGCGCCAGCAGCCAAGTGTCAGGGATTAATGAAAAACTGTTTTTT	CASSQVSGINEKLFF
.	13	TRBV7-9	.	TRBJ1-5	TGTGCCACCAGAGACGCCATAGAGGAGCCCCAGCATTTT	CATRDAIEEPQHF